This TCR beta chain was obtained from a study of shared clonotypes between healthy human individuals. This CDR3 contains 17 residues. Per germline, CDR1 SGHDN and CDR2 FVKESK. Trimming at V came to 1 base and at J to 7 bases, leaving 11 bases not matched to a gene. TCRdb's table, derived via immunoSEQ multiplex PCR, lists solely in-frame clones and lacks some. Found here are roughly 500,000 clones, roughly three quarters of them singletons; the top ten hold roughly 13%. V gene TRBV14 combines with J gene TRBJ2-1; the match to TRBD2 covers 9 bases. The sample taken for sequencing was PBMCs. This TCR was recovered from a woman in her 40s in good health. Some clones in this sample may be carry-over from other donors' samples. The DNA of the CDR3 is TGTGCCAGCAGCCAAGTCGGGACTAGCTTTCAGGGAAATGAGCAGTTCTTC. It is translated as CASSQVGTSFQGNEQFF.